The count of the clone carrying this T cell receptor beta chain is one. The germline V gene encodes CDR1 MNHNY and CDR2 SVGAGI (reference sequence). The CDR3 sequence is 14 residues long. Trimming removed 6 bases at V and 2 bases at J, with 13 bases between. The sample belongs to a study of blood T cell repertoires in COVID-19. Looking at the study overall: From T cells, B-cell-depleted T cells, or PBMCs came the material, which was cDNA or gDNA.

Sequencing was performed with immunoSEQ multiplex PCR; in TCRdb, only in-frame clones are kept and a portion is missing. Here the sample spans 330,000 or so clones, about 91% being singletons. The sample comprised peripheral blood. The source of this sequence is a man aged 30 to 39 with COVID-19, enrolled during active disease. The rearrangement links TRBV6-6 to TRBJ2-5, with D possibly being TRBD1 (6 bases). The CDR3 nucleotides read TGTGCCAGCAGGGGTCTGGGGGCACAAGAGACCCAGTACTTC. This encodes CASRGLGAQETQYF.